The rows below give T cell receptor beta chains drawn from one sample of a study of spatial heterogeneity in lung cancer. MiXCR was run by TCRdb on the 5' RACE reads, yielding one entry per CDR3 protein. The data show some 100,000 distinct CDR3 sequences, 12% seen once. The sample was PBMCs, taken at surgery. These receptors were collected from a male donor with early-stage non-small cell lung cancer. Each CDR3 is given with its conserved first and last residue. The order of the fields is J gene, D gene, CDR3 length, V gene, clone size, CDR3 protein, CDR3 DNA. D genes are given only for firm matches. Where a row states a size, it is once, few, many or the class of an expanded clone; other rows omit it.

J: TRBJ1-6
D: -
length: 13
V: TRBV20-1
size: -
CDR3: CSARAGADSPLHF
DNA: TGCAGTGCTAGAGCAGGGGCCGATTCACCCCTCCACTTT

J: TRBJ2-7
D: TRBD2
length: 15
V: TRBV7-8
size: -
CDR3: CASSPSGGLSAEQYF
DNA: TGTGCCAGCAGCCCTTCGGGGGGGCTGTCCGCCGAGCAGTACTTC

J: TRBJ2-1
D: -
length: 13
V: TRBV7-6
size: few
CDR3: CASSPRLGNEQFF
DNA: TGTGCCAGCAGCCCACGTCTAGGGAATGAGCAGTTCTTC

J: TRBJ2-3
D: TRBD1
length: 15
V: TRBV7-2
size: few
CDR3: CASRDLGTGERAQYF
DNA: TGTGCCAGCAGAGACCTTGGGACAGGAGAGAGGGCGCAGTATTTT

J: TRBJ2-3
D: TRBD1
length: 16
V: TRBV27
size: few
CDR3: CASRRQGDVGTDTQYF
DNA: TGTGCCAGTCGGAGGCAGGGGGATGTAGGCACAGATACGCAGTATTTT

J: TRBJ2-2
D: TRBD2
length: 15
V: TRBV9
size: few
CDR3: CASSVSGGAVGELFF
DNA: TGTGCCAGCAGCGTTAGCGGGGGGGCCGTCGGGGAGCTGTTTTTT

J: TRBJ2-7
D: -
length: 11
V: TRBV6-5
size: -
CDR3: CASRQSYEQYF
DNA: TGTGCCAGCAGACAGTCCTACGAGCAGTACTTC

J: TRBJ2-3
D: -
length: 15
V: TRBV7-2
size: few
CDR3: CASNSGTFYTDTQYF
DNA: TGTGCCAGCAACTCCGGGACATTTTACACAGATACGCAGTATTTT

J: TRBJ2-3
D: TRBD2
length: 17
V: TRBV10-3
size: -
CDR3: CAISVGTSGSGTDTQYF
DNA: TGTGCCATCAGTGTTGGGACTAGCGGGTCAGGCACAGATACGCAGTATTTT

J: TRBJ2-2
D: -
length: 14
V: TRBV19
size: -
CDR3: CASSIGLSTGELFF
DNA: TGTGCCAGTAGTATCGGACTGAGCACCGGGGAGCTGTTTTTT

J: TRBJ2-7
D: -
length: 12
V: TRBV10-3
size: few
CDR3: CAIGGVSYEQYF
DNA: TGTGCCATCGGGGGAGTCTCCTACGAGCAGTACTTC

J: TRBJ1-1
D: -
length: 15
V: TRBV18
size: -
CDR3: CASSPRQFMNTEAFF
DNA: TGTGCCAGCTCACCACGACAGTTCATGAACACTGAAGCTTTCTTT

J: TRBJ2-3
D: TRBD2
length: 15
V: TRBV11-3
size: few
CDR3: CASSLAGLTTDTQYF
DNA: TGTGCCAGCAGCTTAGCGGGACTAACCACAGATACGCAGTATTTT

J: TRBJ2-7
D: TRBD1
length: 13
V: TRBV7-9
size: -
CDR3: CASSLPRTGSQYF
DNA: TGTGCCAGCAGCTTACCCCGGACAGGGTCTCAGTACTTC

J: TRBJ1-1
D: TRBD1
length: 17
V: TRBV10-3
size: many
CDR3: CAISEPYRDRASGEAFF
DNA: TGTGCCATCAGTGAGCCGTACCGGGACAGGGCCTCCGGTGAAGCTTTCTTT

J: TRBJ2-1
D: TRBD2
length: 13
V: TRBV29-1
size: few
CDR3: CSVESGSYNEQFF
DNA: TGCAGCGTTGAAAGCGGGAGCTACAATGAGCAGTTCTTC

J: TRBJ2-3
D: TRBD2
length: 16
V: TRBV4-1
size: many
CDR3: CASSQETSGGADTQYF
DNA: TGCGCCAGCAGCCAAGAGACTAGCGGGGGGGCAGATACGCAGTATTTT

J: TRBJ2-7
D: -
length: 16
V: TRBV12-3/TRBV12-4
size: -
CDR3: CASSHRIGTGTYEQYF
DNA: TGTGCCAGCAGCCACAGGATCGGGACCGGGACCTACGAGCAGTACTTC

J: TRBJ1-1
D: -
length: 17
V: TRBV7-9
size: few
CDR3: CASSTIGRATMNTEAFF
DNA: TGTGCCAGCAGCACGATTGGTCGCGCTACAATGAACACTGAAGCTTTCTTT

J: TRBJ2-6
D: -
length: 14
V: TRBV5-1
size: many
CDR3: CASTGPSGANVLTF
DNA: TGCGCCAGCACCGGACCCTCTGGGGCCAACGTCCTGACTTTC

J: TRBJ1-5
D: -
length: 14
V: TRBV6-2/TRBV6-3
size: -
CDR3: CASSRTASYQPQHF
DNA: TGTGCCAGCAGTCGGACGGCCAGCTACCAGCCCCAGCATTTT

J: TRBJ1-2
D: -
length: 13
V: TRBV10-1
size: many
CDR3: CASSESSGYGYTF
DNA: TGCGCCAGCAGTGAGTCGAGCGGGTATGGCTACACCTTC

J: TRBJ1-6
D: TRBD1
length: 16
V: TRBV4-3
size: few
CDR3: CASSQEGQGSNSPLHF
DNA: TGCGCCAGCAGCCAAGAGGGACAGGGATCTAATTCACCCCTCCACTTT

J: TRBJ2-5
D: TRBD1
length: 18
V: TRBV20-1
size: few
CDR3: CSARVGISGTGLQETQYF
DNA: TGCAGTGCTAGAGTTGGGATTTCCGGGACAGGGTTACAAGAGACCCAGTACTTC

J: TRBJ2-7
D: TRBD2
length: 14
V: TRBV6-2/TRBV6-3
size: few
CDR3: CASSDPGLSYEQYF
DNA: TGTGCCAGCAGTGATCCGGGACTATCCTACGAGCAGTACTTC

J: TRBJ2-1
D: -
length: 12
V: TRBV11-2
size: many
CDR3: CASSPYINEQFF
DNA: TGTGCCAGCAGCCCCTATATCAATGAGCAGTTCTTC

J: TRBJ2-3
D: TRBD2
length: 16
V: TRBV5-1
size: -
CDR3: CASSPPSGRTADTQYF
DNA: TGCGCCAGCAGCCCACCTAGCGGGAGGACGGCAGATACGCAGTATTTT

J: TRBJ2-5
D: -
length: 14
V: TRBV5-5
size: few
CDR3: CASSPAPRGETQYF
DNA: TGTGCCAGCAGCCCCGCTCCGCGTGGAGAGACCCAGTACTTC

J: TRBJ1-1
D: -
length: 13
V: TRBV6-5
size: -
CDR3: CASSYSTHTEAFF
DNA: TGTGCCAGCAGTTACTCGACGCACACTGAAGCTTTCTTT

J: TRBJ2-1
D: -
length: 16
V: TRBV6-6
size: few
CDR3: CASSTPAGHIYNEQFF
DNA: TGTGCCAGCAGTACTCCCGCGGGACACATCTACAATGAGCAGTTCTTC

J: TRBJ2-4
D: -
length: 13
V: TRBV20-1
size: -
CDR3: CSARGGRLNIQYF
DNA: TGCAGTGCTAGAGGAGGCAGACTAAACATTCAGTACTTC

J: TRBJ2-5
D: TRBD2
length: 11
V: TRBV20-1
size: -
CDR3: CSAALGEGQYF
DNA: TGCAGTGCTGCTCTCGGGGAGGGCCAGTACTTC

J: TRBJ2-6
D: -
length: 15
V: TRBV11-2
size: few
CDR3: CASSPPSSGANVLTF
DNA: TGTGCCAGCAGCCCACCTAGTTCTGGGGCCAACGTCCTGACTTTC

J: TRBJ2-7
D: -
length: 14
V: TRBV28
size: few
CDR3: CASSLLGRPYEQYF
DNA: TGTGCCAGCAGTTTATTAGGGAGACCCTACGAGCAGTACTTC

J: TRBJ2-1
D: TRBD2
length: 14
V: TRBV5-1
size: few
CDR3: CASRGLAGAGEQFF
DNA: TGCGCCAGCAGGGGACTAGCGGGAGCCGGTGAGCAGTTCTTC

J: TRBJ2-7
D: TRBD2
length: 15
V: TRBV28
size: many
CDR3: CASNRLAGVSYEQYF
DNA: TGTGCCAGCAACCGACTAGCGGGAGTCTCCTACGAGCAGTACTTC

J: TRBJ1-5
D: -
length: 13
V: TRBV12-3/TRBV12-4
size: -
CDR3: CASSSGLNQPQHF
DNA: TGTGCCAGCAGTTCGGGTTTGAATCAGCCCCAGCATTTT

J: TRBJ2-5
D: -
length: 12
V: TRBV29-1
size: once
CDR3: CSVERGRETQYF
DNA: TGCAGCGTTGAAAGAGGGCGGGAGACCCAGTACTTC

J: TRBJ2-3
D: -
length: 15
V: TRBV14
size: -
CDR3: CASSHVGTHRDTQYF
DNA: TGTGCCAGCAGCCACGTGGGTACGCACAGAGATACGCAGTATTTT

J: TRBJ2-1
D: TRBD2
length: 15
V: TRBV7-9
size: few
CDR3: CARTPPSGGYNEQFF
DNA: TGTGCCAGAACCCCTCCGAGCGGGGGGTACAATGAGCAGTTCTTC

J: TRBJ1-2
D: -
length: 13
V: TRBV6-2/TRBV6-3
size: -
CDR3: CASSYSKIAGYTF
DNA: TGTGCCAGCAGTTACTCGAAGATTGCTGGCTACACCTTC

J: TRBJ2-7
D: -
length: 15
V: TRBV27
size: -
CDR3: CASSFRWASIHEQYF
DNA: TGTGCCAGCAGTTTCCGGTGGGCTAGCATCCACGAGCAGTACTTC

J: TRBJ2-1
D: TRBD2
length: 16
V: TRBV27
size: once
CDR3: CASSPLRSGGANEQFF
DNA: TGTGCCAGCAGTCCCCTTAGAAGCGGGGGGGCCAATGAGCAGTTCTTC